This entry lists 19 T cell receptor beta chains sequenced from one sample in a study of naive and memory T cell subsets. A UMI-containing oligonucleotide was joined by 3' ligation to the TCR cDNA template. Four PCR rounds used nested alpha and beta constant region primers plus the SP2 primer. TCRdb recomputed calls from the 5' RACE reads with MiXCR, one row per CDR3 protein. The sample carries 45,000 to 55,000 distinct CDR3 sequences, about 4.5% recorded once. Receptor source: a female donor in good health.

This clonotype was picked up many times. This sequence joins TRBV6-5 and TRBJ2-3; no clear D. Per germline, CDR1 MNHEY and CDR2 SVGAGI. V dropped 5 bases and J dropped 5 bases, with 8 bases sitting between them. The CDR3 is 12 amino acids. The CDR3 protein is CASSRGGDTQYF. The CDR3 region has the DNA TGTGCCAGCAGTCGTGGTGGAGATACGCAGTATTTT.

This clonotype was found many times. V and J are TRBV5-1 and TRBJ2-5; the D is unclear. The germline V gene encodes CDR1 SGHRS and CDR2 YFSETQ. V was clipped by 2 bases and J by 4 bases, with 12 bases between them. This CDR3 comprises 14 residues. The CDR3 protein is CASSLGEHLETQYF. Here the CDR3 DNA reads TGCGCCAGCAGCTTAGGTGAACACCTAGAGACCCAGTACTTC. Full variable domain (remainder filled in from reference TRBV5-1 and TRBJ2-5): KAGVTQTPRYLIKTRGQQVTLSCSPISGHRSVSWYQQTPGQGLQFLFEYFSETQRNKGNFPGRFSGRQFSNSRSEMNVSTLELGDSALYLCASSLGEHLETQYFGPGTRLLVL.

This clonotype appeared many times. V usage is TRBV20-1 and J usage is TRBJ2-5; no firm D call. CDR3 size: 10 residues. CDR1 is DFQATT and CDR2 is SNEGSKA in the germline V gene (reference sequence). Trimming took off 3 bases at V and 5 bases at J, with 4 bases between the two ends. The CDR3 bases are TGCAGTGCTAGTGAGGAGACCCAGTACTTC. Protein product: CSASEETQYF.

This clonotype was counted many times. The chain links TRBV7-2 to TRBJ2-7; TRBD2 matches at 8 bases. The CDR3 loop spans 15 amino acids. From germline, CDR1 is SGHTA and CDR2 FQGNSA. V lost 5 bases and J lost 2; bases outside the gene matches: 8. The CDR3 sequence: CASSVELAVTYEQYF. CDR3 DNA sequence: TGTGCCAGCAGCGTTGAACTAGCGGTCACCTACGAGCAGTACTTC.

At least ten counts were recorded for this clonotype. The chain carries TRBV29-1 and TRBJ1-2; tentatively, D is TRBD1 (6 bases). From germline, CDR1 is SQVTM and CDR2 ANQGSEA. The CDR3 runs 13 residues. V was cut by 1 base and J by 8 bases, with 14 bases left in between. The CDR3 loop is CSVEAGTISGYTF. DNA of the CDR3: TGCAGCGTTGAAGCCGGGACAATTAGCGGCTACACCTTC.

Concerning this clonotype itself: The junction shows a germline mismatch at one end, possibly a read error. The rearrangement uses TRBV5-4 and TRBJ1-4, with 8 bases lining up with TRBD1. There are 15 residues in the CDR3. In germline, CDR1 is SGHNT, CDR2 YYREEE (reference sequence). The CDR3 is CTSSADRVGGEKLFF. The CDR3 DNA sequence: TGTACCAGCAGCGCGGACAGGGTTGGTGGAGAAAAACTGTTTTTT.

In its sample, this clonotype was seen many times. The rearrangement joins TRBV4-1 to TRBJ2-7, with D maybe TRBD1 (5 bases). The CDR3 contains 15 residues. Per the germline V gene, CDR1 is MGHRA and CDR2 is YSYEKL. Deletions cut 0 bases from V and 2 bases from J, with 11 bases between. The CDR3 region has the DNA TGCGCCAGCAGCCAAGAAGGGGTATTGGCCTACGAGCAGTACTTC. Translated, it gives CASSQEGVLAYEQYF.

Within the sample, this clonotype is medium-sized. This sequence joins TRBV7-2 and TRBJ2-7, with D possibly being TRBD2 (6 bases). V lost 1 base and J lost 6, with 19 bases in between. Per germline, CDR1 SGHTA and CDR2 FQGNSA. This CDR3 is built from 16 residues. CDR3: CASSLVAHVGSGEQYF. In DNA, the CDR3 is TGTGCCAGCAGCTTAGTCGCACATGTCGGGAGTGGCGAGCAGTACTTC.

The table lists this clonotype with many counts. V gene TRBV28 combines with J gene TRBJ2-2; TRBD1 matches 7 bases. Germline V lookup: CDR1 MDHEN, CDR2 SYDVKM. J lost 7 bases, V lost 5 bases, and 4 bases had no gene match. The CDR3 sequence is 13 residues long. The DNA of the CDR3 is TGTGCCAGCAGTCGACAGGGATACGGGGAGCTGTTTTTT. It codes for CASSRQGYGELFF. The complete variable domain, with remaining parts taken from reference TRBV28 and TRBJ2-2, reads DVKVTQSSRYLVKRTGEKVFLECVQDMDHENMFWYRQDPGLGLRLIYFSYDVKMKEKGDIPEGYSVSREKKERFSLILESASTNQTSMYLCASSRQGYGELFFGEGSRLTVL.

There are many counts of this clonotype. The CDR3 loop reads CASTGLAVGELFF. CDR3 sequence (DNA): TGTGCCAGTACCGGGCTAGCGGTCGGGGAGCTGTTTTTT. The V gene is TRBV19, the J gene TRBJ2-2, with 7 bases that match TRBD2. Germline CDR1 is LNHDA and CDR2 is SQIVND (reference sequence). The CDR3 length is 13 residues. V shed 7 bases and J 7 bases; nucleotides not matched to a gene: 6.

The chain is built from TRBV5-1 and TRBJ2-7, with a possible D match to TRBD2 (5 bases). In germline, CDR1 is SGHRS, CDR2 YFSETQ. V lost 2 bases to trimming and J lost 2 bases, with 11 bases between them. This CDR3 is built from 14 residues. The CDR3 sequence: CASSFRGSAYEQYF. Written as DNA, the CDR3 is TGCGCCAGCAGCTTCCGGGGTAGCGCCTACGAGCAGTACTTC.

This clonotype showed up many times. The chain has TRBV5-1 and TRBJ1-2, with TRBD1 as a possible D gene (5 bases). V lost 0 bases and J 4 bases, leaving 13 bases between the germline ends. The CDR3 runs to 15 residues. Germline CDR1 and CDR2: SGHRS and YFSETQ. The CDR3 spells CASSLGQTNSYGYTF. The CDR3, as DNA: TGCGCCAGCAGCTTGGGACAGACCAACAGCTATGGCTACACCTTC.

This clonotype has a count of ten or more. The V gene is TRBV6-2 or TRBV6-3, the J gene TRBJ2-5; a weak D match, TRBD1 (6 bases). The germline V and J ends were trimmed by 5 bases and 3 bases, with 16 bases remaining between them. Germline CDR1 is MNHEY and CDR2 is SVGEGT. This CDR3 has 15 amino acids. The CDR3 DNA reads as TGTGCCAGCAGTGACATAAGGGGGTTGGAAGAGACCCAGTACTTC. This encodes CASSDIRGLEETQYF.

V usage is TRBV28 and J usage is TRBJ1-2; no clear D gene. There are 12 residues in the CDR3. Germline V lookup: CDR1 MDHEN, CDR2 SYDVKM. Between the trimmed V and J ends, which lost 8 bases and 2 bases, there was a span of 9 bases. The CDR3 here is CASCSTNYGYTF. CDR3 sequence (DNA): TGTGCCAGCTGTTCGACCAACTATGGCTACACCTTC.

V usage is TRBV27 and J usage is TRBJ2-7; D perhaps matches TRBD1 (5 bases). Trimming pared 4 bases from V and 7 bases from J, leaving 17 bases between. This CDR3 spans 14 amino acids. CDR1 MNHEY and CDR2 SMNVEV come from the germline V gene (reference sequence). The CDR3 loop is CASSSPSRGREQYF. CDR3 nucleotide sequence: TGTGCCAGCAGTTCCCCCAGTAGGGGTCGGGAGCAGTACTTC.

This clonotype was counted ten times or more. V is TRBV6-6 and J is TRBJ2-7, with 8 bases identical to TRBD2. The trim removed 1 base at V and 6 bases at J, leaving 11 bases unmatched. CDR1 is MNHNY, CDR2 SVGAGI, per germline (reference sequence). This CDR3 is built from 16 residues. The CDR3 loop is CASSYYLVKRETEQYF. The CDR3 DNA is TGTGCCAGCAGTTACTACCTTGTTAAGCGGGAGACCGAGCAGTACTTC.

This clonotype has at least ten counts. The chain joins TRBV20-1 to TRBJ1-1, with 7 bases lining up with TRBD1. This CDR3 has 15 residues. V shed 3 bases and J 1 base; nucleotides not matched to a gene: 8. Germline V gives CDR1 DFQATT, CDR2 SNEGSKA (reference sequence). Here the CDR3 reads CSARLTGLGNTEAFF. CDR3 coding DNA: TGCAGTGCTAGGTTGACAGGGCTGGGGAACACTGAAGCTTTCTTT.

This clonotype was found many times. V usage is TRBV10-3 and J usage is TRBJ1-1; D is ambiguous. Germline loops: CDR1 ENHRY, CDR2 SYGVKD. This CDR3 spans 16 amino acids. V dropped 2 bases and J dropped 0 bases, with 13 bases sitting between them. This chain's CDR3 is CAISEPGNVMNTEAFF. DNA of the CDR3: TGTGCCATCAGTGAGCCAGGAAATGTCATGAACACTGAAGCTTTCTTT.

This clonotype appeared a few times. The chain recombines TRBV7-8 with TRBJ2-7; perhaps TRBD1 as D (6 bases). The CDR3 is 18 amino acids. V lost 0 bases and J 0 bases, leaving 18 bases between the germline ends. Germline loops: CDR1 SGHVS, CDR2 FQNEAQ. In DNA, the CDR3 is TGTGCCAGCAGCTTAGCGCTTCGACAGGCGAAAAGCTCCTACGAGCAGTACTTC. Translating gives CASSLALRQAKSSYEQYF.